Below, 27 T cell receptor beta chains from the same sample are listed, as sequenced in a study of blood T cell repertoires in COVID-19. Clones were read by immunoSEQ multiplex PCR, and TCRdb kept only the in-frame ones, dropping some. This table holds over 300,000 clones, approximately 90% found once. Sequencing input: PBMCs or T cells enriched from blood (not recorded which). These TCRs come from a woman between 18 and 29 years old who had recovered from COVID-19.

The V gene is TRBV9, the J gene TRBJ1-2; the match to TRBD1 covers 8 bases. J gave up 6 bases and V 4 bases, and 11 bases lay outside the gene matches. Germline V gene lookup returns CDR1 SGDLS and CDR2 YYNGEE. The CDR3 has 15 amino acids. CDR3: CASSPPQTGDDGYTF. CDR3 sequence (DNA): TGTGCCAGCAGCCCCCCGCAGACAGGGGATGATGGCTACACCTTC.

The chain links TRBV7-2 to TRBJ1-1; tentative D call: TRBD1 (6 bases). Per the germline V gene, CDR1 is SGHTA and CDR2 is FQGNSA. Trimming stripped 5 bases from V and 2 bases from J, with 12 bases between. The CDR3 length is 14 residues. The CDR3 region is CASSVQGANTEAFF. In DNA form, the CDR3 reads TGTGCCAGCAGCGTACAGGGCGCTAACACTGAAGCTTTCTTT.

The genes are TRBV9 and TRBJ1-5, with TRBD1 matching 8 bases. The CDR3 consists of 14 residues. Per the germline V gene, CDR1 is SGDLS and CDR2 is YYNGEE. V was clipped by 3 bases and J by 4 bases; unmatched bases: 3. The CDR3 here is CASSGGQGNQPQHF. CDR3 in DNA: TGTGCCAGCAGCGGTGGACAGGGAAATCAGCCCCAGCATTTT. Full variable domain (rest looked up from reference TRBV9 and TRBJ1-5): DSGVTQTPKHLITATGQRVTLRCSPRSGDLSVYWYQQSLDQGLQFLIQYYNGEERAKGNILERFSAQQFPDLHSELNLSSLELGDSALYFCASSGGQGNQPQHFGDGTRLSIL.

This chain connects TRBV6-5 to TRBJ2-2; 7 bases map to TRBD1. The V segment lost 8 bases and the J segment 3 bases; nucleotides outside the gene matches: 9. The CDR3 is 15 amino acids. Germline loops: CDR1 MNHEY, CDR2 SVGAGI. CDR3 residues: CASSSDRKDTGELFF. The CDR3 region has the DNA TGTGCCAGCTCCTCGGACAGGAAGGACACCGGGGAGCTGTTTTTT.

CDR3 region: CASTPGQLNTEAFF. CDR3 DNA: TGTGCCAGCACCCCTGGACAACTGAACACTGAAGCTTTCTTT. The V gene is TRBV7-2, the J gene TRBJ1-1; tentative D call: TRBD1 (5 bases). CDR3 length equals 14 residues. CDR1 is SGHTA, CDR2 FQGNSA, per germline. The V end was cut by 7 bases, the J end by 0 bases, with 12 bases between. The whole variable domain, filled in from reference TRBV7-2 and TRBJ1-1, reads GAGVSQSPSNKVTEKGKDVELRCDPISGHTALYWYRQSLGQGLEFLIYFQGNSAPDKSGLPSDRFSAERTGGSVSTLTIQRTQQEDSAVYLCASTPGQLNTEAFFGQGTRLTVV.

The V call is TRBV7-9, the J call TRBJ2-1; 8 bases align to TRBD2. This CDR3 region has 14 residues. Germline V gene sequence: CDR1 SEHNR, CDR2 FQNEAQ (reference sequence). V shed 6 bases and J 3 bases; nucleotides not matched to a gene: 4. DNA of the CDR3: TGTGCCAGCAGAAGCGGGAGTCTCTACAATGAGCAGTTCTTC. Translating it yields CASRSGSLYNEQFF.

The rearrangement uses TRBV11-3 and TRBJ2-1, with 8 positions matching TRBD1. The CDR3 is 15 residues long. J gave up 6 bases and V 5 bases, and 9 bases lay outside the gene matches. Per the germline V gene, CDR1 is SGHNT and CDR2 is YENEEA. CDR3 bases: TGTGCCAGCAGCCTTGGACAGGGCACTTTCAATGAGCAGTTCTTC. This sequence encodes CASSLGQGTFNEQFF.

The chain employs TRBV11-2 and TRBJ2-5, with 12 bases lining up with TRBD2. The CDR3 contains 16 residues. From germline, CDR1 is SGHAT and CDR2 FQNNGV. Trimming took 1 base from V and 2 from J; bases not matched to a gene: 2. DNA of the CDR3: TGTGCCAGCAGCTTAGTCGGACTAGCGGGGCAAGAGACCCAGTACTTC. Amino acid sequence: CASSLVGLAGQETQYF.

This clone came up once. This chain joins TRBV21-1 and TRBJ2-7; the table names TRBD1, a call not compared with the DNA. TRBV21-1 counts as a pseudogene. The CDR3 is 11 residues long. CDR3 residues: CASRPRGKQYF. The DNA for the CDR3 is TGTGCCAGCAGACCAAGGGGAAAGCAGTACTTC.

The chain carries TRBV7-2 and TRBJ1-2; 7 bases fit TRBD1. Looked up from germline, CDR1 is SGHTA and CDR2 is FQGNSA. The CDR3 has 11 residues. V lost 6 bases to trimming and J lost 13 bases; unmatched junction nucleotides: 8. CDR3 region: CASRGQRLSTF. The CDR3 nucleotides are TGTGCCAGCAGGGGACAGCGGCTAAGCACCTTC.

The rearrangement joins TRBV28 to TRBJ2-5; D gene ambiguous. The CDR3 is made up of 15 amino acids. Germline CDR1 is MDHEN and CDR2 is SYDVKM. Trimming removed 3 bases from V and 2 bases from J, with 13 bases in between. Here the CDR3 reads CASSFRTTQQETQYF. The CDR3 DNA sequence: TGTGCCAGCAGTTTCCGAACTACACAACAAGAGACCCAGTACTTC.

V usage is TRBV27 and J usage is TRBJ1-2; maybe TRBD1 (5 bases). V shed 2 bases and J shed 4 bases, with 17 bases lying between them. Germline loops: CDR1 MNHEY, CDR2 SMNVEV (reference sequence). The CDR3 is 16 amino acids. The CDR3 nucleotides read TGTGCCAGCAGTTTAGGGGGGTCGGGACTCGCCTATGGCTACACCTTC. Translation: CASSLGGSGLAYGYTF.

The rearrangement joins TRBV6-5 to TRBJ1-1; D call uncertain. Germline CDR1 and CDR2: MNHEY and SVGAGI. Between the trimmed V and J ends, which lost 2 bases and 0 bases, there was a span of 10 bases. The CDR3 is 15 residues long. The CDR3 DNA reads TGTGCCAGCAGTTACGTACAGACTATGAACACTGAAGCTTTCTTT. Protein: CASSYVQTMNTEAFF.

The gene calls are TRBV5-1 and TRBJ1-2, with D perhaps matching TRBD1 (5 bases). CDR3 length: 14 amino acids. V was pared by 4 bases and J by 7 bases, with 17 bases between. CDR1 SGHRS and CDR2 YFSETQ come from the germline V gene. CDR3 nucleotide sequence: TGCGCCAGCAGCCCGGGTATGCGGGACTCTGGCTACACCTTC. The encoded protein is CASSPGMRDSGYTF.

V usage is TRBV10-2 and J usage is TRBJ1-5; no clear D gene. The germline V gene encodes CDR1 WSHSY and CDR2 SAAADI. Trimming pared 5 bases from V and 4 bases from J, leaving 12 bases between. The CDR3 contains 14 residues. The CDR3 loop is CASSTSAENQPQHF. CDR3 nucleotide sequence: TGCGCCAGCAGTACGTCCGCGGAAAATCAGCCCCAGCATTTT.

The CDR3 sequence is CSVPDRGGNTIYF. The CDR3 nucleotides read TGCAGCGTTCCCGACAGGGGAGGAAACACCATATATTTT. The chain is built from TRBV29-1 and TRBJ1-3; 8 bases are a match to TRBD1. CDR1 is SQVTM and CDR2 is ANQGSEA in the germline V gene. This CDR3 has 13 amino acids. V lost 5 bases to trimming and J lost 4 bases; unmatched junction nucleotides: 4.

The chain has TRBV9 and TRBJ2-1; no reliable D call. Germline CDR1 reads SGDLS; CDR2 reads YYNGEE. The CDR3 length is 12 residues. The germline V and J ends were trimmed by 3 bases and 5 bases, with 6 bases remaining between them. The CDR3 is CASSAFNNEQFF. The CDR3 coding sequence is TGTGCCAGCAGCGCCTTTAACAATGAGCAGTTCTTC.

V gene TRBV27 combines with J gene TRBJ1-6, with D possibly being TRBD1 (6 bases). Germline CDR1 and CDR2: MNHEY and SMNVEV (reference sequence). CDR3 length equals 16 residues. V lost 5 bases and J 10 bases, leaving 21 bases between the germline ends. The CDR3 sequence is CASSPTSKGVDSPLHF. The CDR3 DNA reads TGTGCCAGCAGTCCTACTAGTAAGGGGGTTGACTCACCCCTCCACTTT.

The CDR3 loop reads CASSIIGTEAYEQYF. The CDR3 bases are TGTGCCAGCAGCATAATCGGGACAGAAGCCTACGAGCAGTACTTC. The chain uses TRBV7-2 and TRBJ2-7; 7 bases are shared with TRBD1. Germline CDR1 is SGHTA and CDR2 is FQGNSA. The CDR3 runs 15 residues. V was clipped by 5 bases and J by 2 bases; unmatched bases: 9.

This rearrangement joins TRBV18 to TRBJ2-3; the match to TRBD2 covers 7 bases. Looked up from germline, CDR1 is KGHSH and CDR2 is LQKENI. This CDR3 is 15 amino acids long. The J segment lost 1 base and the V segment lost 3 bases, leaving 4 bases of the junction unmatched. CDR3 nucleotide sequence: TGTGCCAGCTCACCCTTGGCGGGAGGCACAGATACGCAGTATTTT. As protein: CASSPLAGGTDTQYF.

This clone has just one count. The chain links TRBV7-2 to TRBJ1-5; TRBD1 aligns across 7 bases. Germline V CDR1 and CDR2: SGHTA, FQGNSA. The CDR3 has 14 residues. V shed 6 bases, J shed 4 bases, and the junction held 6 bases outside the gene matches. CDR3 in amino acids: CASRDTTGNQPQHF. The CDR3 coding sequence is TGTGCCAGCAGGGATACGACAGGGAATCAGCCCCAGCATTTT.

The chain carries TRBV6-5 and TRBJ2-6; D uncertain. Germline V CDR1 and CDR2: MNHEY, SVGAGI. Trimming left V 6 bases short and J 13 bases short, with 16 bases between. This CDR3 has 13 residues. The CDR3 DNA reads TGTGCCAGCAGGTCGGGTCAGTCCCGGGTCCTGACTTTC. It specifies CASRSGQSRVLTF.

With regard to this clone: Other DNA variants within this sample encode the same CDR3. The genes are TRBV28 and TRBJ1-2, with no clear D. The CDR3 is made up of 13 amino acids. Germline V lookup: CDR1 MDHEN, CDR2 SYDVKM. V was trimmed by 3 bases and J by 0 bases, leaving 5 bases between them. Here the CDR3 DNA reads TGTGCCAGCAGTTTGGCATCTAACTATGGCTACACCTTC. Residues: CASSLASNYGYTF.

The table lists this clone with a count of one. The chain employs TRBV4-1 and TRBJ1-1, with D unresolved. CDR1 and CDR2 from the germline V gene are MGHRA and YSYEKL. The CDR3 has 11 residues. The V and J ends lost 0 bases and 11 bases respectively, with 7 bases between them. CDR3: CASSQDGEAFF. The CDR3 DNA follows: TGCGCCAGCAGCCAAGATGGGGAGGCTTTCTTT.

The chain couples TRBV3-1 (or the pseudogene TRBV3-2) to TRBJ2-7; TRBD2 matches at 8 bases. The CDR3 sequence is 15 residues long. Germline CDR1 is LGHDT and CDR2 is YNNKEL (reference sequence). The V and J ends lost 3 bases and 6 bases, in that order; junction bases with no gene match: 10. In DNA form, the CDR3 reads TGTGCCAGCAGCCAGCTAATCGGGGGGGCCTCCGAGCAGTACTTC. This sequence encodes CASSQLIGGASEQYF.

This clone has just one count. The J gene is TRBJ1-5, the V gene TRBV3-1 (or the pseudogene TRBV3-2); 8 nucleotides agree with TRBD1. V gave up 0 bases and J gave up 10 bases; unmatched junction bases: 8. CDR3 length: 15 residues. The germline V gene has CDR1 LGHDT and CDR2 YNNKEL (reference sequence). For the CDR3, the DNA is TGTGCCAGCAGCCAAGATCTGGTCGGGACAGGACCCCAGCATTTT. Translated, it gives CASSQDLVGTGPQHF.

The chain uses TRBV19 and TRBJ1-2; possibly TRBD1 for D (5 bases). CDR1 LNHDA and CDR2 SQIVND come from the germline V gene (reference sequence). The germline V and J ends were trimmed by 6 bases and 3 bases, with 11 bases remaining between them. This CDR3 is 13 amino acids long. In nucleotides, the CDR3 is TGTGCCAGTAGCAGACAGAGCGACTATGGCTACACCTTC. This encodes CASSRQSDYGYTF.